This T cell receptor (beta chain) was documented in a study of shared clonotypes between healthy human individuals. Looked up from germline, CDR1 is SQVTM and CDR2 is ANQGSEA. The CDR3 extends over 15 amino acids. Deletions cut 7 bases from V and 2 bases from J, with 19 bases between. Clones were read by immunoSEQ multiplex PCR, and TCRdb kept only the in-frame ones, dropping some. This sample has more than 2 million clones, with approximately 96% found just once. Sample: naive CD4+ T cells sorted from blood. The subset was: CD45RA+ positively selected. V and J are TRBV29-1 and TRBJ2-3, with D possibly matching TRBD2 (7 bases). This receptor was obtained from a man between 18 and 29 years old in good health. The CDR3 DNA sequence: TGCAGCGCTCACCGGGGGGCAGGTATCACAGATACGCAGTATTTT. This codes for CSAHRGAGITDTQYF.